A selection of T cell receptor beta chains follows, all from one sample in a study of T cells in Graves' hyperthyroidism and ophthalmopathy. From the multiplex PCR reads, TCRdb called clonotypes with MiXCR, one entry per CDR3 protein. Among more than 500,000 distinct CDR3 sequences listed, 15% to 20% were seen once. Sequencing was carried out using blood. The receptors derive from a woman aged 25 to 39 with Graves' ophthalmopathy. Each CDR3 is given with its conserved first and last residue. The D gene is left open where the match is weak. Not every row has a clone size; where given, it reads once, few, many or a size class.

j_gene: TRBJ2-1
v_gene: TRBV27
d_gene: TRBD2
abundance: few
CDR3nt: TGTGCCAGCCAGAGTCTAGCGGTCTACAATGAGCAGTTCTTC
CDR3aa: CASQSLAVYNEQFF

j_gene: TRBJ2-3
v_gene: TRBV6-2/TRBV6-3
d_gene: NA
abundance: few
CDR3nt: TGTGCCAGCAGTTACCCTGGAGTTGGGAATACGCAGTATTTT
CDR3aa: CASSYPGVGNTQYF

j_gene: TRBJ2-5
v_gene: TRBV7-9
d_gene: TRBD2
abundance: many
CDR3nt: TGTGCCAGCAGCCCGCTAGCGGGAGGGTCCCAAGAGACCCAGTACTTC
CDR3aa: CASSPLAGGSQETQYF

j_gene: TRBJ2-5
v_gene: TRBV7-2
d_gene: NA
abundance: many
CDR3nt: TGTGCCAGCAGCGTTAGGGGGAGGGTACAAGAGACCCAGTACTTC
CDR3aa: CASSVRGRVQETQYF

j_gene: TRBJ1-6
v_gene: TRBV2
d_gene: NA
abundance: NA
CDR3nt: TGTGCCAGCAGTGAAGCTGAGGATTCCTATAATTCACCCCTCCACTTT
CDR3aa: CASSEAEDSYNSPLHF

j_gene: TRBJ1-2
v_gene: TRBV7-2
d_gene: TRBD1
abundance: many
CDR3nt: TGTGCCAGCAGCTTAAGGGACAGAGACGGCTACACCTTC
CDR3aa: CASSLRDRDGYTF

j_gene: TRBJ1-1
v_gene: TRBV18
d_gene: NA
abundance: NA
CDR3nt: TGTGCCAGCTCACGAACGGACGGAGTAAACACTGAAGCTTTCTTT
CDR3aa: CASSRTDGVNTEAFF

j_gene: TRBJ2-7
v_gene: TRBV5-1
d_gene: NA
abundance: many
CDR3nt: TGCGCCAGCAGCCCTGGGGCCGGGAGCTCCTACGAGCAGTACTTC
CDR3aa: CASSPGAGSSYEQYF

j_gene: TRBJ2-7
v_gene: TRBV28
d_gene: NA
abundance: many
CDR3nt: TGTGCCAGCGGTCCGGGACGGCTAAACTACGAGCAGTACTTC
CDR3aa: CASGPGRLNYEQYF

j_gene: TRBJ2-5
v_gene: TRBV2
d_gene: NA
abundance: few
CDR3nt: TGTGCCAGCGCCAACATACAGGGACAAGAGACCCAGTACTTC
CDR3aa: CASANIQGQETQYF

j_gene: TRBJ2-1
v_gene: TRBV27
d_gene: NA
abundance: few
CDR3nt: TGTGCCAGCAGTTTCCCCCGACCCTACAATGAGCAGTTCTTC
CDR3aa: CASSFPRPYNEQFF

j_gene: TRBJ1-2
v_gene: TRBV15
d_gene: NA
abundance: many
CDR3nt: TGTGCCACCAGCAGTGGGAGGTGGGGAGCGGATGGCTACACCTTC
CDR3aa: CATSSGRWGADGYTF

j_gene: TRBJ1-2
v_gene: TRBV27
d_gene: NA
abundance: few
CDR3nt: TGTGCCAGCAGTTTCCGGGGAGTGAGGAACTATGGCTACACCTTC
CDR3aa: CASSFRGVRNYGYTF

j_gene: TRBJ2-2
v_gene: TRBV9
d_gene: NA
abundance: few
CDR3nt: TGTGCCAGCAGCGGCGGTCGGGACTCCCGATGGACCGGGGAGCTGTTTTTT
CDR3aa: CASSGGRDSRWTGELFF

j_gene: TRBJ2-3
v_gene: TRBV3-1
d_gene: TRBD2
abundance: NA
CDR3nt: TGTGCCAGCGGCCAAAATAGCGGGAGGACAGATACGCAGTATTTT
CDR3aa: CASGQNSGRTDTQYF

j_gene: TRBJ1-1
v_gene: TRBV5-4
d_gene: TRBD1
abundance: NA
CDR3nt: TGTGCCAGCGGCTTTCAGGGGGCGGAAGCTTTCTTT
CDR3aa: CASGFQGAEAFF

j_gene: TRBJ1-5
v_gene: TRBV19
d_gene: NA
abundance: few
CDR3nt: TGTGCCAGTAGGGGACACGTCAATCAGCCCCAGCATTTT
CDR3aa: CASRGHVNQPQHF

j_gene: TRBJ2-2
v_gene: TRBV12-3/TRBV12-4
d_gene: NA
abundance: few
CDR3nt: TGTGCCAGCAGTGGCACCCTTTACGGGGAGCTGTTTTTT
CDR3aa: CASSGTLYGELFF

j_gene: TRBJ1-4
v_gene: TRBV6-4
d_gene: NA
abundance: once
CDR3nt: TGTGCCAGCAGTGAAGAGATAACTAATGAAAAACTGTTTTTT
CDR3aa: CASSEEITNEKLFF

j_gene: TRBJ1-5
v_gene: TRBV2
d_gene: TRBD1
abundance: many
CDR3nt: TGTGCCAGCAATACACAGGGGCCGGGCCAGCCCCAGCATTTT
CDR3aa: CASNTQGPGQPQHF

j_gene: TRBJ1-2
v_gene: TRBV5-1
d_gene: TRBD1
abundance: NA
CDR3nt: TGCGCCAGCAGCTTGGGACAGGGGATCTATGGCTACACCTTC
CDR3aa: CASSLGQGIYGYTF

j_gene: TRBJ1-5
v_gene: TRBV28
d_gene: TRBD1
abundance: many
CDR3nt: TGTGCCAGCAGTTCGGGACAGGCGCGCAATCAGCCCCAGCATTTT
CDR3aa: CASSSGQARNQPQHF

j_gene: TRBJ1-6
v_gene: TRBV28
d_gene: TRBD1
abundance: NA
CDR3nt: TGTGCCAGCAGTCCAGACAGGGTACCCAATTCACCCCTCCACTTT
CDR3aa: CASSPDRVPNSPLHF

j_gene: TRBJ1-4
v_gene: TRBV5-4
d_gene: NA
abundance: NA
CDR3nt: TGTGCCAGCAGCAGGGGGGAGACGGCTAATGAAAAACTGTTTTTT
CDR3aa: CASSRGETANEKLFF

j_gene: TRBJ2-5
v_gene: TRBV9
d_gene: TRBD2
abundance: NA
CDR3nt: TGTGCCAGCAGCGTGAGCGGGAACCGTAACAGTGTGACCCAGTACTTC
CDR3aa: CASSVSGNRNSVTQYF

j_gene: TRBJ2-5
v_gene: TRBV7-2
d_gene: NA
abundance: NA
CDR3nt: TGTGCCAGCAGCCATGCGTCAGGGCAAGAGACCCAGTACTTC
CDR3aa: CASSHASGQETQYF

j_gene: TRBJ2-3
v_gene: TRBV7-3
d_gene: TRBD2
abundance: few
CDR3nt: TGTGCCAGCAGCTTTCTAGCGGGAGAGACAGATACGCAGTATTTT
CDR3aa: CASSFLAGETDTQYF

j_gene: TRBJ2-1
v_gene: TRBV29-1
d_gene: TRBD2
abundance: many
CDR3nt: TGCAGCGTTGGTAGCGGGAGGGCTCTGAACTACAATGAGCAGTTCTTC
CDR3aa: CSVGSGRALNYNEQFF

j_gene: TRBJ1-4
v_gene: TRBV27
d_gene: TRBD1
abundance: few
CDR3nt: TGTGCCAGCAGTTACAGGGGTATGGGTGAAAAACTGTTTTTT
CDR3aa: CASSYRGMGEKLFF

j_gene: TRBJ2-1
v_gene: TRBV12-3/TRBV12-4
d_gene: TRBD2
abundance: few
CDR3nt: TGTGCCAGCAGCACCGGGACTAGCGGGGTTGAGCAGTTCTTC
CDR3aa: CASSTGTSGVEQFF

j_gene: TRBJ2-1
v_gene: TRBV6-2/TRBV6-3
d_gene: TRBD2
abundance: few
CDR3nt: TGTGCCAGCAGTTACTCCAATCAACTAGCGGGAGGTGCATTTGACTGGAGATCCTACAATGAGCAGTTCTTC
CDR3aa: CASSYSNQLAGGAFDWRSYNEQFF